The 24 T cell receptor beta chains below were found in one sample sequenced in a study of early T cells in non-severe SARS-CoV-2 infection. TCRdb called the 5' RACE reads again in MiXCR, with one record for every CDR3 protein. The table lists 50,000 to 65,000 distinct CDR3 sequences, about 17% of them singletons. This specimen was whole blood, taken at baseline. The receptors derive from an adult who was a healthcare worker with PCR-confirmed SARS-CoV-2 infection or an uninfected control (not recorded which).

The V and J genes are TRBV10-3 and TRBJ2-7; D gene unclear. The V gene's germline CDR1 is ENHRY and CDR2 SYGVKD. The CDR3 covers 12 residues. The V end lost 2 bases, the J end lost 5 bases, and 7 bases lay between the germline ends. The CDR3 DNA follows: TGTGCCATCAGTGAGGGAAGCCACGAGCAGTACTTC. Its translation: CAISEGSHEQYF.

This clonotype was recorded at least ten times. This chain uses TRBV5-5 with TRBJ2-6; D gene unclear. Germline V CDR1 and CDR2: SGHKS, YYEKEE (reference sequence). Trimming left V 4 bases short and J 4 bases short, with 12 bases between. This CDR3 has 15 residues. CDR3 protein: CASSHAGSGANVLTF. The CDR3 coding sequence is TGTGCCAGCAGCCACGCCGGCTCCGGGGCCAACGTCCTGACTTTC.

There are many counts of this clonotype. DNA of the CDR3: TGTGCCAGCAGCTTGGGGGGTAGCGGGAGCCAAGAGACCCAGTACTTC. This codes for CASSLGGSGSQETQYF. The genes are TRBV7-2 and TRBJ2-5; 9 positions match TRBD2. Germline values: CDR1 SGHTA, CDR2 FQGNSA. V lost 3 bases, J lost 1 base, and 6 bases stayed unmatched. This CDR3 has 16 amino acids.

The chain couples TRBV5-6 to TRBJ2-7; 9 positions match TRBD2. The CDR3 is 16 residues long. In germline, CDR1 is SGHDT, CDR2 YYEEEE. Trimming took 0 bases from V and 4 from J; bases not matched to a gene: 8. The CDR3 reads CASSLATSGPLYEQYF. The CDR3 DNA reads TGTGCCAGCAGCTTGGCGACTAGCGGACCCCTTTACGAGCAGTACTTC.

This clonotype was recorded at least ten times. The chain combines TRBV19 with TRBJ1-5; no definite D call. The CDR3 length is 13 residues. Between the trimmed V and J ends, which lost 2 bases and 4 bases, there was a span of 6 bases. From germline, CDR1 is LNHDA and CDR2 SQIVND (reference sequence). CDR3: CASSISGNQPQHF. Here the CDR3 DNA reads TGTGCCAGTAGTATATCTGGGAATCAGCCCCAGCATTTT.

The J gene is TRBJ1-1, the V gene TRBV20-1; D might be TRBD1 (5 bases). V was trimmed by 2 bases and J by 2 bases, leaving 9 bases between them. This CDR3 has 13 amino acids. Germline V CDR1 and CDR2: DFQATT, SNEGSKA (reference sequence). CDR3 residues: CSARPQGNTEAFF. CDR3 in DNA: TGCAGTGCTAGACCTCAGGGTAACACTGAAGCTTTCTTT.

V gene TRBV5-1 combines with J gene TRBJ1-1; D call uncertain. Deletions cut 6 bases from V and 0 bases from J, with 6 bases between. Germline CDR1 SGHRS, CDR2 YFSETQ. The CDR3 consists of 12 residues. The CDR3 protein is CASNDLNTEAFF. The CDR3 region has the DNA TGCGCCAGCAATGACCTGAACACTGAAGCTTTCTTT.

The chain links TRBV5-1 to TRBJ2-7; D may be TRBD2 (6 bases). Per germline, CDR1 SGHRS and CDR2 YFSETQ. The CDR3 is 15 residues long. The V end lost 4 bases, the J end lost 2 bases, and 16 bases lay between the germline ends. CDR3 sequence (DNA): TGCGCCAGCAGCCCTCCGGGACTGAAAACCTACGAGCAGTACTTC. Its translation: CASSPPGLKTYEQYF.

This clonotype occurred once. Compared with germline, one end of the junction differs, possibly owing to a read error. The gene calls are TRBV9 and TRBJ2-7; 7 bases map to TRBD2. This CDR3 contains 15 residues. Germline CDR1 reads SGDLS; CDR2 reads YYNGEE. In DNA, the CDR3 is TGTGCCAGCAGCGTAGGGGAGGGGCCCTCCTACGGGCAGTACTTC. Protein product: CASSVGEGPSYGQYF.

This clonotype was counted a few times. The chain links TRBV4-3 to TRBJ2-3; D is uncertain. From germline, CDR1 is LGHNA and CDR2 YSLEER. This CDR3 comprises 14 residues. V was trimmed by 0 bases and J by 2 bases, leaving 6 bases between them. The DNA of the CDR3 is TGCGCCAGCAGCCAAGACCTTAACACAGATACGCAGTATTTT. It is translated as CASSQDLNTDTQYF.

A few counts support this clonotype. This chain joins TRBV7-8 and TRBJ2-3; 7 bases map to TRBD2. V lost 4 bases and J lost 0; bases outside the gene matches: 4. Germline CDR1 and CDR2: SGHVS and FQNEAQ. The length of the CDR3 is 15 residues. The CDR3 region is CASSSAGRSTDTQYF. The CDR3, as DNA: TGTGCCAGCAGCTCAGCGGGACGGAGCACAGATACGCAGTATTTT.

The chain has TRBV12-3 or TRBV12-4 and TRBJ2-1; tentatively, D is TRBD1 (6 bases). Trimming pared 1 base from V and 2 bases from J, leaving 12 bases between. This CDR3 contains 16 residues. The CDR3 DNA reads TGTGCCAGCAGTTTAGGTGGGCAGGGGACCTACAATGAGCAGTTCTTC. Its protein is CASSLGGQGTYNEQFF.

The gene calls are TRBV9 and TRBJ2-3, with 10 bases identical to TRBD2. The CDR3 is 14 residues long. With V trimmed by 4 bases and J by 4 bases, 3 bases remained unmatched. Germline CDR1 reads SGDLS; CDR2 reads YYNGEE. The CDR3 loop reads CASSSGLASDTQYF. In DNA, the CDR3 is TGTGCCAGCAGCTCGGGACTAGCGTCAGATACGCAGTATTTT.

The chain is built from TRBV28 and TRBJ2-5; D is perhaps TRBD1 (6 bases). The germline CDR1 and CDR2 sequences are MDHEN and SYDVKM. The CDR3 is 14 amino acids. Trimming pared 4 bases from V and 2 bases from J, leaving 11 bases between. CDR3 residues: CASSYWTEQETQYF. CDR3 in DNA: TGTGCCAGCAGTTACTGGACAGAACAAGAGACCCAGTACTTC.

This clonotype showed up many times. The V gene is TRBV6-5, the J gene TRBJ2-3; 9 bases map to TRBD2. The CDR3 spans 15 residues. Looked up from germline, CDR1 is MNHEY and CDR2 is SVGAGI. The V and J ends lost 6 bases and 6 bases, in that order; junction bases with no gene match: 10. CDR3 sequence: CASSLSAGGPDTQYF. CDR3 in DNA: TGTGCCAGCAGCCTCTCAGCGGGAGGACCTGATACGCAGTATTTT.

Many counts were recorded for this clonotype. The chain joins TRBV19 to TRBJ1-1; 10 nucleotides agree with TRBD1. This CDR3 is 14 amino acids long. The V and J ends lost 6 bases and 5 bases, in that order; junction bases with no gene match: 6. CDR1 and CDR2 (germline): LNHDA, SQIVND (reference sequence). As DNA, the CDR3 is TGTGCCAGTAGAGCGGGACAGGGGCGAACTGAAGCTTTCTTT. Translated, it gives CASRAGQGRTEAFF.

This clonotype has a count of ten or more. The CDR3, as DNA: TGCGCCAGCAGCCTGACCGCTGGACAGAATGAAAAACTGTTTTTT. Amino acids: CASSLTAGQNEKLFF. The genes are TRBV5-1 and TRBJ1-4; D possibly corresponds to TRBD1 (6 bases). In germline, CDR1 is SGHRS, CDR2 YFSETQ. The germline V and J ends were trimmed by 4 bases and 5 bases, with 15 bases remaining between them. The CDR3 runs 15 residues.

This clonotype was detected ten times or more. The V gene is TRBV7-9, the J gene TRBJ2-7, with TRBD2 matching 11 bases. The CDR3 loop spans 14 amino acids. The germline V gene has CDR1 SEHNR and CDR2 FQNEAQ (reference sequence). Unmatched junction bases numbered 4, after V lost 5 bases and J lost 4 bases. The CDR3 DNA follows: TGTGCCAGCAGCGTCGGGACTAGCGGATACGAGCAGTACTTC. As protein: CASSVGTSGYEQYF.

The chain combines TRBV6-6 with TRBJ2-7, with 16 nucleotides matching TRBD2. J was trimmed by 8 bases and V by 4 bases; bases with no gene match: 2. Per the germline V gene, CDR1 is MNHNY and CDR2 is SVGAGI (reference sequence). This CDR3 is 14 amino acids long. The CDR3 sequence is CASSLGLAGGKQYF. The CDR3, as DNA: TGTGCCAGCAGTTTGGGACTAGCGGGGGGGAAGCAGTACTTC.

At least ten counts were recorded for this clonotype. J is TRBJ2-7 and V is TRBV5-1, with D maybe TRBD1 (5 bases). Germline assignment: CDR1 SGHRS and CDR2 YFSETQ. CDR3 length: 13 amino acids. V dropped 0 bases and J dropped 2 bases, with 6 bases sitting between them. The CDR3 protein is CASSLATAYEQYF. The CDR3 coding sequence is TGCGCCAGCAGCTTGGCGACAGCCTACGAGCAGTACTTC.

This clonotype has more than one count but fewer than ten. This chain connects TRBV19 to TRBJ2-7, with unresolved D. V lost 8 bases and J 3 bases, leaving 14 bases between the germline ends. The germline CDR1 and CDR2 sequences are LNHDA and SQIVND (reference sequence). The CDR3 is 13 residues long. The CDR3 reads CASGPGPYYEQYF. DNA of the CDR3: TGTGCCAGTGGCCCTGGTCCCTACTACGAGCAGTACTTC.

This clonotype came up many times. The chain joins TRBV10-2 to TRBJ2-1, with D uncertain. The CDR3 is 11 amino acids. Looked up from germline, CDR1 is WSHSY and CDR2 is SAAADI. The germline V and J ends were trimmed by 6 bases and 12 bases, with 12 bases remaining between them. DNA for the CDR3: TGCGCCAGCAGCCCGCTATCGGGGCAGTTCTTC. Translated, it gives CASSPLSGQFF.

The genes are TRBV20-1 and TRBJ2-3; D remains unclear. Trimming removed 7 bases at V and 6 bases at J, with 14 bases between. The germline CDR1 and CDR2 sequences are DFQATT and SNEGSKA (reference sequence). This CDR3 comprises 12 residues. CDR3: CSVMGRADTQYF. The DNA for the CDR3 is TGCAGTGTGATGGGTCGGGCTGATACGCAGTATTTT.

The chain is built from TRBV12-3 or TRBV12-4 and TRBJ1-1, with 8 bases matching TRBD1. The CDR3 is 14 amino acids. The J segment lost 4 bases and the V segment lost 6 bases, leaving 7 bases of the junction unmatched. The CDR3 region has the DNA TGTGCCAGCAGCCGACCCCAGGGGGCCACTGAAGCTTTCTTT. Residues: CASSRPQGATEAFF.